A selection of T cell receptor beta chains follows, all from one sample in a study of blood T cell repertoires in COVID-19. Assay: immunoSEQ multiplex PCR; the TCRdb copy retains only in-frame clones and omits some. The sample includes about 140,000 clones, around nine tenths of them seen just once. The source material was peripheral blood. The receptors were sampled from a woman in her forties with acute or convalescent COVID-19. Both conserved end residues are part of each CDR3. The D gene is left open where the match is weak. Clone sizes are given selectively: once, few, many, or a class where the clone is expanded.

clone size	V gene	CDR3 length	J gene	D gene	CDR3 DNA	CDR3 protein
NA	TRBV18	18	TRBJ2-2	TRBD2	TGTGCCAGCTCACCACCCCTAGCGGGAGAGTGGTCCACCGGGGAGCTGTTTTTT	CASSPPLAGEWSTGELFF
NA	TRBV7-8	15	TRBJ1-2	TRBD1	TGTGCCAGCAGCATCAGACAGGGGCAAAACTATGGCTACACCTTC	CASSIRQGQNYGYTF
NA	TRBV9	17	TRBJ2-2	TRBD2	TGTGCCAGCAGCGTTTGGACTAGCGGGAGAATGACCGGGGAGCTGTTTTTT	CASSVWTSGRMTGELFF
NA	TRBV30	15	TRBJ2-5	NA	TGTGCCTGGAGTCCGAAACAGGGCCTCCAAGAGACCCAGTACTTC	CAWSPKQGLQETQYF
NA	TRBV10-3	17	TRBJ1-2	TRBD1	TGTGCCATCAGTGATATGCCACAGGGACAGGGTGGCTATGGCTACACCTTC	CAISDMPQGQGGYGYTF
NA	TRBV3-1/TRBV3-2	17	TRBJ2-3	TRBD2	TGTGCCAGCAGCCAGGGAAAAGCGGGAGGGCCCTCAGATACGCAGTATTTT	CASSQGKAGGPSDTQYF
NA	TRBV3-1/TRBV3-2	15	TRBJ2-5	NA	TGTGCCAGCAGCCAATTGCAAGGACAGCAAGAGACCCAGTACTTC	CASSQLQGQQETQYF
NA	TRBV10-3	16	TRBJ2-1	NA	TGTGCCATCAGTGAGTCCCCAGGATCCTCCTACAATGAGCAGTTCTTC	CAISESPGSSYNEQFF
few	TRBV4-3	13	TRBJ2-2	NA	TGCGCCACCTCGGACAGAAACACCGGGGAGCTGTTTTTT	CATSDRNTGELFF
NA	TRBV28	12	TRBJ1-5	NA	TGTGCCAGCAGCCCTCCCCGGGGAGGGTTGCATTTT	CASSPPRGGLHF
NA	TRBV12-3/TRBV12-4	11	TRBJ1-1	NA	TGTGCCAGCAGTTTCCCGACTGAAGCTTTCTTT	CASSFPTEAFF
NA	TRBV30	15	TRBJ1-5	TRBD1	TGTGCCTGGAGTGCCGGACAGGGTGGCAATCAGCCCCAGCATTTT	CAWSAGQGGNQPQHF
NA	TRBV7-2	16	TRBJ2-2	TRBD1	TGTGCCAGCAGCTTAGCTGGGACAGGGAACACCGGGGAGCTGTTTTTT	CASSLAGTGNTGELFF
NA	TRBV18	14	TRBJ2-2	NA	TGTGCCAGCTCACCGGGACAAAACACCGGGGAGCTGTTTTTT	CASSPGQNTGELFF
NA	TRBV13	12	TRBJ1-1	NA	TGTGCCAGCAGCGCAGTCCGAACTGAAGCTTTCTTT	CASSAVRTEAFF
NA	TRBV15	17	TRBJ2-1	TRBD1	TGTGCCACCAGCAGGGGGTGGGGGACAGGGGATTACAATGAGCAGTTCTTC	CATSRGWGTGDYNEQFF
NA	TRBV4-1	20	TRBJ2-2	TRBD2	TGCGCCAGCAGCCGATCCTCCCTTAGGTGGAGCGGGGGGATCACCGGGGAGCTGTTTTTT	CASSRSSLRWSGGITGELFF
once	TRBV15	14	TRBJ1-2	NA	TGTGCCACCAGCAGAGAGGGGGGGTCGGGCGGCTACACCTTC	CATSREGGSGGYTF
NA	TRBV7-3	13	TRBJ1-5	NA	TGTGCCAGCAGCTTATGGAGGGATCAGCCCCAGCATTTT	CASSLWRDQPQHF
NA	TRBV27	15	TRBJ1-1	NA	TGTGCCAGCAGTCGGGCGGGATCAGGAACCACTGAAGCTTTCTTT	CASSRAGSGTTEAFF
NA	TRBV7-9	16	TRBJ1-1	NA	TGTGCCAGCAGCTCACCCTCAGGGTTGGTTGGGACTGAAGCTTTCTTT	CASSSPSGLVGTEAFF
NA	TRBV5-5	17	TRBJ1-6	NA	TGTGCCAGCAGCTTGGATCGTTACTTAGAGTATAATTCACCCCTCCACTTT	CASSLDRYLEYNSPLHF
NA	TRBV11-2	13	TRBJ1-1	NA	TGTGCCAGCAGCGTGGAGGGGAGCACTGAAGCTTTCTTT	CASSVEGSTEAFF
NA	TRBV5-1	15	TRBJ2-5	NA	TGCGCCAGCAGCTTAATAGCGACCCTCCAAGAGACCCAGTACTTC	CASSLIATLQETQYF
few	TRBV9	15	TRBJ2-7	NA	TGTGCCAGCAGCCCTTTTGCAGTCACCTCCTACGAGCAGTACTTC	CASSPFAVTSYEQYF
NA	TRBV3-1/TRBV3-2	15	TRBJ1-1	NA	TGTGCCAGCAGCCCCCGGGCGGGCTTGAACACTGAAGCTTTCTTT	CASSPRAGLNTEAFF
medium-sized	TRBV7-9	16	TRBJ2-1	TRBD2	TGTGCCAGCAGTCTGACCACCACTAGCGGGGAGAATGAGCAGTTCTTC	CASSLTTTSGENEQFF
NA	TRBV19	11	TRBJ2-1	NA	TGTGCCACCAAAGGGGGTATGGAGCAGTTCTTC	CATKGGMEQFF
once	TRBV6-4	15	TRBJ2-1	TRBD2	TGTGCCAGCGGAAGGGGACTAGCGGGAGTGGATGAGCAGTTCTTC	CASGRGLAGVDEQFF
NA	TRBV7-6	14	TRBJ2-5	NA	TGTGCCAGCTCAATACTGCCCGCTCAAGAGACCCAGTACTTC	CASSILPAQETQYF
NA	TRBV9	17	TRBJ1-2	TRBD1	TGTGCCAGCAGCGTCCTCGACAGGGTTACCCCTAACTATGGCTACACCTTC	CASSVLDRVTPNYGYTF
NA	TRBV7-2	15	TRBJ1-2	NA	TGTGCCAGCAGCCTTGATACAGCTAGCTTCTATGGCTACACCTTC	CASSLDTASFYGYTF